This TCR beta chain was captured by sequencing in a study of blood T cells in healthy people across ages. Broader study findings: TCR beta diversity was tightly associated with the proportion of naive T cells. Unsorted PBMC material precluded a definitive naive versus antigen-experienced comparison.

Turning to this clonotype: Its cognate antigen is unknown. A much larger clone sits a single nucleotide away, making a read error possible.

CDR1 is MDHEN and CDR2 is SYDVKM in the germline V gene. V lost 3 bases, J lost 10 bases, and 9 bases stayed unmatched. The CDR3 runs 14 residues. Then a second PCR, running about 7 to 11 cycles, was carried out with a sample-barcoded 5' primer and a J-beta primer mix. One entry per CDR3 protein results from TCRdb running MiXCR on the 5' RACE reads. The sample holds roughly 680,000 distinct CDR3 sequences; over 40% are singletons and the top ten take about 13%. The authors isolated at least 6.5 million PBMCs per sample. V usage is TRBV28 and J usage is TRBJ2-1; TRBD2 matches at 7 bases. The receptor was derived from a woman of 80 years or more in good health. Sequencing was done on a sample of blood. The CDR3 nucleotides read TGTGCCAGCAGTTTCCCGACTAGCACCTACGAGCAGTTCTTC. It codes for CASSFPTSTYEQFF.